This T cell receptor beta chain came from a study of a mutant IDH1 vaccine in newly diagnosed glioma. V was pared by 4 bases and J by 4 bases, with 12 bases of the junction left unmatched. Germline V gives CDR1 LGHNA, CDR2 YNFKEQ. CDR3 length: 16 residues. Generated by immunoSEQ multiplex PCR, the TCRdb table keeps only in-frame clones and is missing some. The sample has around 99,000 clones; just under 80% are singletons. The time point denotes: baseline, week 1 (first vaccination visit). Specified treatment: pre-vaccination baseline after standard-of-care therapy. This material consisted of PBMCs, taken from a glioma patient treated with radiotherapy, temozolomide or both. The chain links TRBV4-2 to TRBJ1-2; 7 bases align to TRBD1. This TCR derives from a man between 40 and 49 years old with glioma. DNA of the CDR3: TGTGCCAGCAGCCCGGGGACAGAGGGTACCTTCTATGGCTACACCTTC. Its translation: CASSPGTEGTFYGYTF.